The 31 T cell receptor beta chains presented below share a single source sample, sequenced in a study of tumor-infiltrating lymphocytes in oesophageal squamous cell carcinoma. In TCRdb, the PCR reads were re-called with MiXCR into one record per CDR3 protein. The repertoire has some 20,000 distinct CDR3 sequences, about 41% of them found once; the top ten carry about 10%. What was sequenced was normal esophageal tissue next to the tumor. All receptors derive from a male donor with esophageal squamous cell carcinoma.

This clonotype is medium-sized (0.01 to 0.1%). The junction and the germline gene differ at one end; a read error may be behind it. The chain employs TRBV6-1 and TRBJ2-1; 10 bases line up with TRBD2. CDR1 and CDR2 (germline): MNHNS, SASEGT. This CDR3 is built from 14 residues. The CDR3 coding sequence is TGTGCCAGCAGGGAAGCGGGAGGGCCGGTAGAGCAGTTCTTC. Protein product: CASREAGGPVEQFF.

This sequence joins TRBV7-6 and TRBJ1-1; 7 bases line up with TRBD1. The J call is in doubt because the DNA end fits TRBJ2-2 better. The CDR3 totals 15 residues. From germline, CDR1 is SGHVS and CDR2 FNYEAQ. The chain's CDR3 is CASSFRDSSTGELFF. The CDR3 DNA reads TGTGCCAGCAGCTTCCGGGACAGTTCCACCGGGGAGCTGTTTTTT.

This clonotype was seen repeatedly, ten times or more. The gene calls are TRBV6-1 and TRBJ2-2; tentatively, D is TRBD1 or TRBD2 (5 bases each). Per germline, CDR1 MNHNS and CDR2 SASEGT. Trimming removed 7 bases from V and 7 bases from J, with 28 bases in between. The CDR3 spans 18 residues. The CDR3 reads CASTNDTFWGKSGGELFF. DNA of the CDR3: TGTGCCAGCACCAACGATACGTTTTGGGGGAAGAGCGGCGGGGAGCTGTTTTTT.

The sample holds many counts of this clonotype. The rearrangement links TRBV5-4 to TRBJ2-5; D is ambiguous. The CDR3 runs 13 residues. Trimming removed 0 bases from V and 1 base from J, with 4 bases in between. The germline V gene has CDR1 SGHNT and CDR2 YYREEE (reference sequence). CDR3 sequence: CASSLERQETQYF. The DNA of the CDR3 is TGTGCCAGCAGCTTGGAGCGCCAAGAGACCCAGTACTTC.

This clonotype rates as medium-sized. The CDR3 region is CASSWDRGGQPQHF. The CDR3 DNA is TGTGCCAGCAGTTGGGACAGGGGAGGGCAGCCCCAGCATTTT. The gene calls are TRBV6-1 and TRBJ1-5; 10 bases align to TRBD1. CDR1 and CDR2 (germline): MNHNS, SASEGT. After removal of 5 bases from V and 7 bases from J, the junction contained 5 bases not matched to a gene. This CDR3 has 14 amino acids.

For this clonotype: A much bigger clone sits one base away, suggesting this may be a read error. The chain recombines TRBV6-9 with TRBJ2-1, with D possibly TRBD2 on 6 matching bases. CDR1 and CDR2 (germline): MNHGY, SVAAGI. The CDR3 spans 14 residues. The CDR3 bases are TGTGCCAGCAGGACTCCGTGGGAGGCAGGAGAGAAGTACTTC. Translated, it gives CASRTPWEAGEKYF.

V gene TRBV7-2 combines with J gene TRBJ2-4; TRBD1 matches at 9 bases. The J call is doubtful: the DNA matches TRBJ2-7 better. This CDR3 comprises 15 residues. The germline gives CDR1 SGHTA, CDR2 FQGNSA. The DNA for the CDR3 is TGTGCCAGCAGCTCATCCGGGACAGGGACGTACGAGCAGTACTTC. Translating it yields CASSSSGTGTYEQYF.

This clonotype was counted many times. The V call is TRBV11-2, the J call TRBJ2-7; unclear D gene. The CDR3 totals 12 residues. V lost 5 bases and J 7 bases, leaving 12 bases between the germline ends. Germline loops: CDR1 SGHAT, CDR2 FQNNGV. The DNA of the CDR3 is TGTGCCAGCAGCGAGTCTCTGGGGGAGCAGTACTTC. This encodes CASSESLGEQYF. The complete variable domain, with remaining parts taken from reference TRBV11-2 and TRBJ2-7, reads EAGVAQSPRYKIIEKRQSVAFWCNPISGHATLYWYQQILGQGPKLLIQFQNNGVVDDSQLPKDRFSAERLKGVDSTLKIQPAKLEDSAVYLCASSESLGEQYFGPGTRLTVT.

V and J are TRBV28 and TRBJ1-2, with D hard to call. CDR3 length equals 11 residues. Looked up from germline, CDR1 is MDHEN and CDR2 is SYDVKM. V was shortened by 8 bases and J by 2 bases, with 6 bases between the two germline ends. The CDR3 sequence: CASELNYGYTF. The CDR3 DNA is TGTGCCAGCGAACTGAACTATGGCTACACCTTC.

The CDR3 loop reads CASSLGFSNEQYF. CDR3 sequence (DNA): TGTGCCAGCAGCTTAGGGTTCTCTAATGAGCAGTACTTC. J is TRBJ2-5 and V is TRBV7-3; D gene ambiguous. This CDR3 comprises 13 residues. Trimming cost V 2 bases and J 11 bases, with 15 bases left between them. CDR1 SGHTA and CDR2 FQGTGA come from the germline V gene.

In its sample, this clonotype was seen many times. The CDR3 DNA sequence: TGTGCCAGCAGCTTAGAATGGGGGCCCTACGAGCAGTACTTC. Amino acids: CASSLEWGPYEQYF. The chain uses TRBV7-9 and TRBJ2-7; D is possibly TRBD1 (6 bases). The CDR3 runs 14 residues. The germline V gene encodes CDR1 SEHNR and CDR2 FQNEAQ (reference sequence). The germline V and J ends were trimmed by 1 base and 2 bases, with 9 bases remaining between them.

As to this clonotype: Given the absence of the conserved phenylalanine or tryptophan at the CDR3 end, a read error is likely. The V gene is TRBV7-2, the J gene TRBJ1-2; the match to TRBD1 covers 12 bases. With 3 bases clipped from V and 8 bases from J, the junction kept 7 bases outside the gene matches. The CDR3 contains 15 residues. The germline V gene has CDR1 SGHTA and CDR2 FQGNSA. This chain's CDR3 is CASSLGTGGVGGYTL. The CDR3 nucleotides read TGTGCCAGCAGCTTGGGGACAGGGGGCGTGGGAGGCTACACCCTC.

This clonotype came up a few times. V usage is TRBV5-4 and J usage is TRBJ2-2; 11 bases map to TRBD1. CDR3 length: 16 amino acids. Germline values: CDR1 SGHNT, CDR2 YYREEE (reference sequence). The ends lost 4 bases at V and 6 bases at J; junction bases unmatched: 8. The CDR3: CASSRGTGGDPGELFF. The CDR3 DNA reads as TGTGCCAGCAGCCGGGGGACAGGGGGTGACCCCGGGGAGCTGTTTTTT.

A few counts support this clonotype. This chain links TRBV7-8 with TRBJ2-4; D remains unclear. The J call could be wrong; TRBJ2-7 is a better fit for the DNA end. CDR3 length equals 13 residues. Germline CDR1 SGHVS, CDR2 FQNEAQ. CDR3 protein: CASSLKRTYEQYF. CDR3 DNA: TGTGCCAGCAGCTTGAAGAGAACCTACGAGCAGTACTTC.

This chain joins TRBV27 and TRBJ2-4, with a tentative D call TRBD1 (5 bases). The assigned J gene may be wrong: the sequence end matches TRBJ2-5 better. CDR1 and CDR2 from the germline V gene are MNHEY and SMNVEV (reference sequence). The CDR3 extends over 15 amino acids. The DNA for the CDR3 is TGTGCCAGCAGCCCTAGGATAACAGGTGCAGAGACCCAGTACTTC. It is translated as CASSPRITGAETQYF.

This clonotype occurred many times. The chain links TRBV12-5 to TRBJ2-2, with a tentative D call TRBD1 (5 bases). Germline values: CDR1 LGHNT, CDR2 FRNRAP. V was clipped by 1 base and J by 5 bases, with 11 bases between them. The CDR3 is 15 amino acids. The CDR3 bases are TGTGCTAGTGGTTTGGGGACAATAAGTACCGGGGAGCTGTTTTTT. Translation: CASGLGTISTGELFF.

The chain is built from TRBV6-2 or TRBV6-3 and TRBJ2-5, with D perhaps given as TRBD1 or TRBD2 (6 bases each). The CDR3 is made up of 15 amino acids. CDR1 and CDR2 from the germline V gene are MNHEY and SVGEGT. With 1 base removed from V and 5 bases from J, the gap between germline ends came to 14 bases. In nucleotides, the CDR3 is TGTGCCAGCAGTTACTGGTTGGGGGGCCGGGAGACCCAGTACTTC. Protein product: CASSYWLGGRETQYF.

This clonotype came up many times. V is TRBV12-3 or TRBV12-4 and J is TRBJ1-5; TRBD1 matches at 12 bases. This CDR3 spans 15 amino acids. Losses at the gene ends were 6 bases for V and 7 bases for J; bases not matched to a gene: 7. CDR3 amino acids: CASRPGTGGLQPQHF. CDR3 nucleotides: TGTGCCAGCAGACCCGGGACAGGGGGCCTGCAGCCCCAGCATTTT.

This clonotype is medium-sized within its sample. The CDR3 DNA sequence: TGTGCCAGCACTCTTGGGGTGACCCAGTACTTC. Encoded protein: CASTLGVTQYF. The genes are TRBV28 and TRBJ2-5, with no clear D. Trimming stripped 7 bases from V and 7 bases from J, with 10 bases between. Germline V gives CDR1 MDHEN, CDR2 SYDVKM. The CDR3 consists of 11 residues.

J is TRBJ1-6 and V is TRBV6-1; D may be TRBD1 (5 bases). The CDR3 covers 16 residues. Germline-derived CDR1 and CDR2 are MNHNS and SASEGT. The V end lost 5 bases, the J end lost 6 bases, and 17 bases lay between the germline ends. The CDR3 bases are TGTGCCAGCAGTAGAAGGACAACCTTCTCTAATTCACCCCTCCACTTT. It yields the protein CASSRRTTFSNSPLHF.

The chain is built from TRBV11-3 and TRBJ2-7; weak D call: TRBD1 (5 bases). V lost 2 bases, J lost 3 bases, and 11 bases lay in between. The germline gives CDR1 SGHNT, CDR2 YENEEA. There are 14 residues in the CDR3. The CDR3 is CASSLSFQGYEQYF. CDR3 DNA: TGTGCCAGCAGCTTAAGTTTTCAGGGCTACGAGCAGTACTTC.

This clonotype was seen many times. The chain carries TRBV11-2 and TRBJ2-7; 9 bases are a match to TRBD2. The CDR3 covers 14 residues. The junction had 2 bases not matched to a gene; V was cut back by 2 bases and J by 3 bases. Germline CDR1 SGHAT, CDR2 FQNNGV. CDR3 sequence reads: CASSLLTSGYEQYF. The CDR3 DNA reads TGTGCCAGCAGCTTATTGACTAGCGGCTACGAGCAGTACTTC.

At least ten counts were recorded for this clonotype. V and J are TRBV27 and TRBJ2-1; TRBD2 aligns across 13 bases. The CDR3 runs to 20 residues. Trimming removed 6 bases from V and 8 bases from J; junction bases left unmatched: 22. The germline gives CDR1 MNHEY, CDR2 SMNVEV (reference sequence). CDR3 sequence: CASSRRLAGGLASVIDEQFF. CDR3 nucleotide sequence: TGTGCCAGCAGCCGAAGACTAGCGGGAGGCCTCGCAAGCGTGATCGATGAGCAGTTCTTC.

This rearrangement joins TRBV12-3 or TRBV12-4 to TRBJ2-3; TRBD2 matches 8 bases. V lost 0 bases to trimming and J lost 3 bases; unmatched junction nucleotides: 5. The CDR3 is 16 residues long. The CDR3 reads CASSLAGSGATDTQYF. The CDR3 nucleotides are TGTGCCAGCAGTTTAGCAGGTAGCGGGGCGACAGATACGCAGTATTTT.

This clonotype was seen a handful of times. A much larger clonotype is one base distant, so this may be a read error. This chain links TRBV27 with TRBJ2-3, with 12 bases lining up with TRBD2. The end of the DNA aligns better with TRBJ2-7, so the J call may be wrong. Germline CDR1 MNHEY, CDR2 SMNVEV (reference sequence). This CDR3 has 13 amino acids. The CDR3: CASASGRANEQYF. The CDR3 bases are TGTGCCAGCGCTAGCGGGAGGGCCAATGAGCAGTACTTC.

V gene TRBV7-3 combines with J gene TRBJ1-1; D gene ambiguous. The CDR3 runs 13 residues. Germline V gene data show CDR1 as SGHTA and CDR2 as FQGTGA. The V end lost 0 bases, the J end lost 2 bases, and 4 bases lay between the germline ends. In DNA, the CDR3 is TGTGCCAGCAGCTTAACGGGAAACACTGAAGCTTTCTTT. Protein product: CASSLTGNTEAFF.

This clonotype came up a few times. It is likely a read error, because the conserved phenylalanine at the end of the CDR3 is missing. The DNA is omitted, as the CDR3 cannot be located on it reliably, and the CDR3 follows TCRdb's listing. This chain joins TRBV11-3 and TRBJ2-3; TRBD2 was called by the table and not checked on the DNA. Both ends counted, the CDR3 spans 16 residues. Germline loops: CDR1 SGHNT, CDR2 YENEEA. This CDR3 is CASSLGAGQETQYFGP.

This clonotype was counted ten times or more. The rearrangement uses TRBV4-1 and TRBJ1-5; D is unclear. Germline CDR1 MGHRA, CDR2 YSYEKL. The CDR3 runs 19 residues. Trimming shortened V by 0 bases and J by 0 bases, and 18 bases separated the two germline ends. The DNA of the CDR3 is TGCGCCAGCAGCCAAGAGTTGGGTGTGGGAGTCATTAGCAATCAGCCCCAGCATTTT. This codes for CASSQELGVGVISNQPQHF.

The chain combines TRBV7-6 with TRBJ2-5, with D possibly TRBD1 on 5 matching bases. This CDR3 spans 15 amino acids. Trimming took 0 bases from V and 13 from J, leaving 21 bases between them. Germline V gene lookup returns CDR1 SGHVS and CDR2 FNYEAQ. CDR3: CASSLAQGVPLKLYF. Here the CDR3 DNA reads TGTGCCAGCAGCTTAGCGCAAGGGGTCCCTCTAAAACTGTACTTC.

This clonotype was observed many times. J is TRBJ2-2 and V is TRBV2; 8 bases are shared with TRBD1. Germline CDR1 and CDR2: SNHLY and FYNNEI. The junction had 6 bases not matched to a gene; V was cut back by 2 bases and J by 7 bases. The CDR3 loop spans 15 amino acids. CDR3 amino acids: CASSEPDRGVGELFF. The CDR3 DNA is TGTGCCAGCAGTGAACCTGACAGGGGTGTCGGGGAGCTGTTTTTT.

This clonotype was seen at least ten times. The genes are TRBV5-4 and TRBJ2-1; TRBD1 might be the D (6 bases). CDR1 SGHNT and CDR2 YYREEE come from the germline V gene (reference sequence). The CDR3 has 11 amino acids. V lost 5 bases, J lost 9 bases, and 9 bases lay in between. The CDR3 protein is CASRQGGEQFF. The CDR3 nucleotides read TGTGCCAGCAGGCAAGGGGGTGAGCAGTTCTTC. The whole variable domain, remainder taken from reference TRBV5-4 and TRBJ2-1, is ETGVTQSPTHLIKTRGQQVTLRCSSQSGHNTVSWYQQALGQGPQFIFQYYREEENGRGNFPPRFSGLQFPNYSSELNVNALELDDSALYLCASRQGGEQFFGPGTRLTVL.